What follows are 21 T cell receptor beta chains derived from one specimen sequenced in a study of T-cell memory formation after mild COVID-19 (dated by TCRdb to about 2021). The method behind the library was 5' RACE. Sequencing instrument: Illumina NovaSeq 6000. TCRdb took the public reads, trimmed them with fastp at Q25, ran MiXCR for clone calling and kept in-frame beta chains. Records with the same CDR3 protein are collapsed into one entry carrying the most frequent genes and DNA. In this sample the table shows about 470,000 distinct CDR3 sequences, 15% to 20% of which occur a single time. The ten top clones hold roughly 12% of the sample. The specimen was PBMCs or a T cell subset sorted from them (not recorded which). The receptors were sampled from an adult woman who had mild COVID-19 (a few samples of this study predate the infection). The sample titles of this study are shuffled in the database, so cell type and time point are left out; the donor was told from shared clones.

The gene calls are TRBV4-2 and TRBJ2-5; D is perhaps TRBD2 (6 bases). V gave up 3 bases and J gave up 9 bases, with 14 bases separating them. Germline CDR1 is LGHNA and CDR2 is YNFKEQ. CDR3 length: 13 residues. The CDR3 loop reads CASSHGTFHAQYF. Here the CDR3 DNA reads TGTGCCAGCAGCCACGGGACTTTTCATGCCCAGTACTTC.

The chain has TRBV7-6 and TRBJ2-3; 8 bases line up with TRBD2. CDR3 length: 14 residues. The V segment lost 4 bases and the J segment 6 bases; nucleotides outside the gene matches: 6. The germline V gene encodes CDR1 SGHVS and CDR2 FNYEAQ. CDR3 sequence reads: CASSSAGGRDTQYF. The CDR3 nucleotides are TGTGCCAGCAGCTCGGCGGGGGGCCGGGATACGCAGTATTTT.

The chain is built from TRBV4-3 and TRBJ2-7; no clear D gene. Between the trimmed V and J ends, which lost 0 bases and 4 bases, there was a span of 10 bases. Looked up from germline, CDR1 is LGHNA and CDR2 is YSLEER. CDR3 length: 14 amino acids. The CDR3 DNA reads TGCGCCAGCAGCCAAGATGTAAAGGGTTACGAGCAGTACTTC. It yields the protein CASSQDVKGYEQYF.

This clonotype was counted between two and nine times. The chain uses TRBV29-1 and TRBJ1-5; tentatively, D is TRBD1 (5 bases). The V gene lost 7 bases and the J gene lost 5 bases, with 15 bases spanning the gap. Per germline, CDR1 SQVTM and CDR2 ANQGSEA. The CDR3 is 13 amino acids. CDR3 sequence: CSGSSGTDQPQHF. Written as DNA, the CDR3 is TGCAGCGGGTCGTCGGGGACGGATCAGCCCCAGCATTTT.

V usage is TRBV5-1 and J usage is TRBJ2-7; 9 bases map to TRBD1. This CDR3 spans 16 amino acids. After removal of 3 bases from V and 2 bases from J, the junction contained 9 bases not matched to a gene. Germline CDR1 and CDR2: SGHRS and YFSETQ. CDR3 in amino acids: CASSSTGTGTPYEQYF. In nucleotides, the CDR3 is TGCGCCAGCAGCTCAACCGGGACAGGGACCCCCTACGAGCAGTACTTC.

A few counts support this clonotype. The J gene is TRBJ2-4, the V gene TRBV3-1, with D unresolved. The germline gives CDR1 LGHDT, CDR2 YNNKEL (reference sequence). The CDR3 has 13 residues. V gave up 3 bases and J gave up 9 bases, with 12 bases separating them. The CDR3 region has the DNA TGTGCCAGCAGCCAGGATCGTGTAGGCATTCAGTACTTC. This sequence encodes CASSQDRVGIQYF.

Ten or more counts support this clonotype. This chain joins TRBV5-1 and TRBJ1-4; perhaps TRBD1 as D (5 bases). The V and J ends lost 1 base and 8 bases respectively, with 12 bases between them. The CDR3 sequence is 14 residues long. CDR1 is SGHRS and CDR2 is YFSETQ in the germline V gene. The CDR3 DNA follows: TGCGCCAGCAGCTTGACGGGGGAAAGGGAAAAACTGTTTTTT. Amino acid sequence: CASSLTGEREKLFF.

Ten or more counts support this clonotype. The rearrangement joins TRBV15 to TRBJ2-2, with 7 bases matching TRBD1. Germline values: CDR1 LNHNV, CDR2 YYDKDF (reference sequence). The ends lost 0 bases at V and 6 bases at J; junction bases unmatched: 1. This CDR3 is 14 amino acids long. Written as DNA, the CDR3 is TGTGCCACCAGCAGAGATCAGGGGGCCGGGGAGCTGTTTTTT. This gives the protein CATSRDQGAGELFF.

The chain recombines TRBV6-6 with TRBJ2-7; 9 nucleotides match TRBD2. The CDR3 extends over 17 amino acids. Germline V gene data show CDR1 as MNHNY and CDR2 as SVGAGI (reference sequence). With V trimmed by 0 bases and J by 2 bases, 8 bases remained unmatched. CDR3 amino acids: CASSYSALAGRTYEQYF. The DNA of the CDR3 is TGTGCCAGCAGTTACTCGGCACTAGCGGGCCGTACCTACGAGCAGTACTTC.

The rearrangement uses TRBV3-1 and TRBJ2-2; D possibly corresponds to TRBD2 (6 bases). This CDR3 region has 14 residues. The V gene's germline CDR1 is LGHDT and CDR2 YNNKEL (reference sequence). V was trimmed by 5 bases and J by 6 bases, leaving 13 bases between them. CDR3 DNA sequence: TGTGCCAGCAGCAACCGGGACTCCGCCGGGGAGCTGTTTTTT. Amino acid sequence: CASSNRDSAGELFF.

The chain combines TRBV12-3 or TRBV12-4 with TRBJ2-7, with D possibly TRBD1 on 6 matching bases. Between the trimmed V and J ends, which lost 7 bases and 0 bases, there was a span of 10 bases. The CDR3 totals 13 residues. CDR3 coding DNA: TGTGCCAGCATGACAGGACCCTCCTACGAGCAGTACTTC. It specifies CASMTGPSYEQYF.

The J gene is TRBJ2-7, the V gene TRBV7-2; 8 bases match TRBD2. This CDR3 is built from 15 residues. Trimming removed 2 bases from V and 4 bases from J; junction bases left unmatched: 7. The germline V gene has CDR1 SGHTA and CDR2 FQGNSA. CDR3 protein: CASSLRAGGDYEQYF. The CDR3 bases are TGTGCCAGCAGCTTAAGGGCCGGGGGGGATTACGAGCAGTACTTC.

This clonotype was seen a handful of times. J is TRBJ2-1 and V is TRBV24-1; 12 nucleotides align to TRBD1. CDR3 length: 16 residues. CDR1 is KGHDR and CDR2 is SFDVKD in the germline V gene. The J segment lost 3 bases and the V segment lost 4 bases, leaving 3 bases of the junction unmatched. The CDR3 DNA follows: TGTGCCACCAGTGACCGGGACAGGGGGCTCTACAATGAGCAGTTCTTC. As protein: CATSDRDRGLYNEQFF.

CDR3 sequence (DNA): TGCAGTGCTCCAGCGTTCGATGTCGATACGCAGTATTTT. Translated, it gives CSAPAFDVDTQYF. The V gene is TRBV20-1, the J gene TRBJ2-3; D not certain. Germline V lookup: CDR1 DFQATT, CDR2 SNEGSKA (reference sequence). The length of the CDR3 is 13 residues. V shed 5 bases and J shed 6 bases, with 15 bases lying between them.

This clonotype was seen more than once but under ten times. The CDR3 here is CANARTSGYNEQFF. As DNA, the CDR3 is TGTGCCAACGCTCGGACTAGCGGGTACAATGAGCAGTTCTTC. The chain is built from TRBV12-3 or TRBV12-4 and TRBJ2-1, with 11 bases lining up with TRBD2. Trimming removed 10 bases from V and 4 bases from J; junction bases left unmatched: 6. The CDR3 totals 14 residues.

This clonotype has only a few counts. The chain has TRBV5-1 and TRBJ1-5; tentatively, D is TRBD1 (6 bases). Per the germline V gene, CDR1 is SGHRS and CDR2 is YFSETQ. Trimming stripped 4 bases from V and 6 bases from J, with 11 bases between. This CDR3 is built from 13 residues. This CDR3 is CASSQGPGQPQHF. Here the CDR3 DNA reads TGCGCCAGCAGCCAGGGGCCTGGTCAGCCCCAGCATTTT.

The chain couples TRBV29-1 to TRBJ2-2; D gene unclear. The germline V gene has CDR1 SQVTM and CDR2 ANQGSEA. CDR3 length: 12 residues. The V end was cut by 5 bases, the J end by 0 bases, with 4 bases between. The CDR3 nucleotides are TGCAGCGTTCTAGCGAACACCGGGGAGCTGTTTTTT. Residues: CSVLANTGELFF.

A few counts support this clonotype. The J gene is TRBJ2-7, the V gene TRBV12-3 or TRBV12-4, with D maybe TRBD2 (5 bases). This CDR3 is built from 14 residues. V was shortened by 6 bases and J by 2 bases, with 14 bases between the two germline ends. The CDR3 bases are TGTGCCAGCAGCCTTCGGACTGAAACCTACGAGCAGTACTTC. Protein sequence: CASSLRTETYEQYF.

This chain joins TRBV6-2 or TRBV6-3 and TRBJ1-5, with a possible D match to TRBD1 (6 bases). Germline V gives CDR1 MNHEY, CDR2 SVGEGT. The V gene lost 2 bases and the J gene lost 6 bases, with 14 bases spanning the gap. The CDR3 sequence is 15 residues long. CDR3 bases: TGTGCCAGCAGTTACACAACAGGGTATGGTCAGCCCCAGCATTTT. As protein: CASSYTTGYGQPQHF.

This clonotype is medium-sized. This rearrangement joins TRBV2 to TRBJ2-1, with D perhaps given as TRBD1 or TRBD2 (5 bases each). The CDR3 runs 14 residues. The V end was cut by 6 bases, the J end by 1 base, with 10 bases between. Germline V gene lookup returns CDR1 SNHLY and CDR2 FYNNEI. In nucleotides, the CDR3 is TGTGCCAGCAGGGGAGAGGGGTCCTACAATGAGCAGTTCTTC. Protein sequence: CASRGEGSYNEQFF.

The chain couples TRBV30 to TRBJ2-2; TRBD1 is a possible D gene (6 bases). The germline V gene has CDR1 GTSNPN and CDR2 SVGIG (reference sequence). The CDR3 runs to 15 residues. Deletions cut 3 bases from V and 4 bases from J, with 15 bases between. The CDR3 DNA reads as TGTGCCTGGAGCGCCTTAGGGGGTAGCACCGGGGAGCTGTTTTTT. Protein: CAWSALGGSTGELFF.